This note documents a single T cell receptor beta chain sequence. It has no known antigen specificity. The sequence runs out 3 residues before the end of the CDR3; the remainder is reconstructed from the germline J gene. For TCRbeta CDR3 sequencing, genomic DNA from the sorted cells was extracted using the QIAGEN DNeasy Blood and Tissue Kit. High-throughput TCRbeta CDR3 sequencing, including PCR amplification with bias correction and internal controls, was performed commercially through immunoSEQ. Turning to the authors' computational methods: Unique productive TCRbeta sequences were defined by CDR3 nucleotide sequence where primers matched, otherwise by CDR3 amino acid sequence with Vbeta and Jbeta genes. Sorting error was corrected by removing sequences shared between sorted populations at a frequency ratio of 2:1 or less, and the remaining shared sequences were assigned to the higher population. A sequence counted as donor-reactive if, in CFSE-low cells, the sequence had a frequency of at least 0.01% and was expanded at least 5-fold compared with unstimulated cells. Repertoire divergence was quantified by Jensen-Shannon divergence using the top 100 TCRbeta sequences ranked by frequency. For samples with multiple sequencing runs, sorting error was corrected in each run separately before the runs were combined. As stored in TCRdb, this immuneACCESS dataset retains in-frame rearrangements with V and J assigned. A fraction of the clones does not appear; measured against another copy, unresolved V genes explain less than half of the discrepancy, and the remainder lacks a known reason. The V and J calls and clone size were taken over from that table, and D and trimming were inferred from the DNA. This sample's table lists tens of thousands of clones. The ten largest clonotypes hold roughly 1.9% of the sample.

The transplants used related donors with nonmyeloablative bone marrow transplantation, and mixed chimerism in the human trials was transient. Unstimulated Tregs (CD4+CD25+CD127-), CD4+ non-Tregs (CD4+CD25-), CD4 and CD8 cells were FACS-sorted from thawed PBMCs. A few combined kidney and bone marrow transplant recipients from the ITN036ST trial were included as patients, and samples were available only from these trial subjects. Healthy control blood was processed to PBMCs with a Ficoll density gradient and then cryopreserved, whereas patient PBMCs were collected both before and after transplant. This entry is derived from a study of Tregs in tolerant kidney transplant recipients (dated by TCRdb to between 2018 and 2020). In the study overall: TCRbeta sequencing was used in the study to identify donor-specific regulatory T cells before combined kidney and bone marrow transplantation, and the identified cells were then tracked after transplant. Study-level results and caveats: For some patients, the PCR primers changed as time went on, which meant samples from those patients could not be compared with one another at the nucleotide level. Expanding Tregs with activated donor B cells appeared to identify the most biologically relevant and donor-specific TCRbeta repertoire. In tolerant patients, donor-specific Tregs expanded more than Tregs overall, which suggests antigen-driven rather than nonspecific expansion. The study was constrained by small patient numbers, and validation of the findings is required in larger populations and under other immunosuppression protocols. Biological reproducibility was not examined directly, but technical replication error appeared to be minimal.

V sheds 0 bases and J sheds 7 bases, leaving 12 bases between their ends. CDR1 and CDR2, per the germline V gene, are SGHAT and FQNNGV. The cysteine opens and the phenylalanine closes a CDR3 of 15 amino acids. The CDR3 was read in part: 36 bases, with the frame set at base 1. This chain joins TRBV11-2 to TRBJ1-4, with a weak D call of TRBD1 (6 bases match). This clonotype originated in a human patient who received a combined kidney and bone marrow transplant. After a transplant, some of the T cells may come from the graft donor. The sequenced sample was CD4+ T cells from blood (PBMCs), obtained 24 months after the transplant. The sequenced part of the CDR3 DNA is TGTGCCAGCAGCTTAGATTACCAGGGGAGTGAAAAA. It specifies CASSLDYQGSEK. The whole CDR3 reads CASSLDYQGSEKLFF.